This is a list of T cell receptor beta chains from one sample in a study of naive and memory T cell subsets. TCRdb fed the UMI-ligation and nested PCR reads into MiXCR, producing one record per CDR3 protein. Of around 160,000 distinct CDR3 sequences in the sample, over 20% were seen once. The sequenced sample consisted of naive CD4+ T cells from blood. These receptors came from a human donor in good health. The CDR3 runs from the conserved cysteine through the conserved F or W. D genes are given only for firm matches. The listing skips clone size in some rows; elsewhere it reads once, few, many or a size class.

TRBD2	NA	TRBV20-1	TRBJ2-7	CSARQRGLAGVTYEQYF	TGCAGTGCTCGACAACGGGGACTAGCGGGAGTCACCTACGAGCAGTACTTC
NA	many	TRBV19	TRBJ2-2	CASSRSTGSGELFF	TGTGCCAGTAGTAGGTCAACAGGGTCCGGGGAGCTGTTTTTT
TRBD1	NA	TRBV28	TRBJ2-3	CASSPTDRAPEDTQYF	TGTGCCAGCAGTCCAACGGACAGGGCCCCCGAGGATACGCAGTATTTT
TRBD1	NA	TRBV12-3/TRBV12-4	TRBJ1-5	CASSFRGTRDTQHF	TGTGCCAGCAGTTTCAGGGGGACGAGGGATACGCAGCATTTT
TRBD1	few	TRBV28	TRBJ1-2	CASRPTGVNGYTF	TGTGCCAGCAGACCAACAGGGGTAAACGGCTACACCTTC
TRBD2	few	TRBV20-1	TRBJ2-3	CSARELAGGPLIEQYF	TGCAGTGCTAGAGAGCTAGCGGGAGGCCCGCTTATCGAGCAGTATTTT
NA	NA	TRBV5-4	TRBJ2-1	CASSYPLGEQFF	TGTGCCAGCAGCTACCCCCTCGGCGAGCAGTTCTTC
NA	few	TRBV7-3	TRBJ2-1	CASSLGAVYNEQFF	TGTGCCAGCAGCTTAGGCGCCGTCTACAATGAGCAGTTCTTC
NA	few	TRBV3-1	TRBJ2-3	CASSLLNTDTQYF	TGTGCCAGCAGTCTCCTAAACACAGATACGCAGTATTTT
NA	NA	TRBV29-1	TRBJ1-1	CSVQYREWAEAFF	TGCAGCGTCCAATACAGGGAGTGGGCTGAAGCTTTCTTT
NA	few	TRBV5-1	TRBJ2-3	CASSLGQNLDTDTQYF	TGCGCCAGCAGCTTGGGACAGAACTTAGACACAGATACGCAGTATTTT
NA	few	TRBV6-2/TRBV6-3	TRBJ2-7	CASRAEEAGAYEQYF	TGTGCCAGCAGAGCGGAGGAGGCCGGCGCCTACGAGCAGTACTTC
NA	NA	TRBV18	TRBJ2-1	CASSLPGTTRIDEQFF	TGTGCCAGCTCACTGCCCGGGACCACGAGGATCGATGAGCAGTTCTTC
TRBD2	NA	TRBV28	TRBJ2-1	CASSPTFIRTSSYNEQFF	TGTGCCAGCAGTCCTACTTTTATCAGGACTAGCAGTTACAATGAGCAGTTCTTC
NA	few	TRBV5-1	TRBJ2-1	CASSLVGGGEQFF	TGCGCCAGCAGCTTGGTTGGGGGCGGTGAGCAGTTCTTC
TRBD1	many	TRBV6-1	TRBJ1-5	CASSADRVVGSNQPQHF	TGTGCCAGCAGTGCGGACAGGGTAGTAGGGAGCAATCAGCCCCAGCATTTT
NA	NA	TRBV30	TRBJ2-3	CAWGLSTDTQYF	TGTGCCTGGGGACTTAGTACAGATACGCAGTATTTT
NA	many	TRBV21-1	TRBJ2-3	CASSAPGRGFTDTQYF	TGTGCCAGCAGCGCCCCGGGACGGGGATTCACAGATACGCAGTATTTT
NA	many	TRBV7-3	TRBJ1-2	CASSLVRAVPNYGYTF	TGTGCCAGCAGCTTAGTTAGGGCAGTACCTAACTATGGCTACACCTTC
NA	many	TRBV7-6	TRBJ1-2	CASSLAKDGYTF	TGTGCCAGCAGCTTAGCTAAGGATGGCTACACCTTC
NA	few	TRBV28	TRBJ1-2	CASSPGPPSNYGYTF	TGTGCCAGCAGTCCCGGACCGCCGTCTAACTATGGCTACACCTTC
NA	few	TRBV27	TRBJ1-1	CASSFFAPADANTEAFF	TGTGCCAGCAGTTTTTTTGCCCCGGCGGATGCGAACACTGAAGCTTTCTTT
TRBD1	few	TRBV19	TRBJ2-4	CASSITGTGYKNIQYF	TGTGCCAGTAGTATTACCGGGACAGGCTACAAAAACATTCAGTACTTC
TRBD2	NA	TRBV7-2	TRBJ2-7	CASSSTGTKAYEQYF	TGTGCCAGCAGCTCCACCGGGACTAAAGCCTACGAGCAGTACTTC
TRBD1	many	TRBV6-5	TRBJ1-2	CASSYSGQGSYGYTF	TGTGCCAGCAGTTACTCCGGACAGGGGAGCTATGGCTACACCTTC
NA	once	TRBV5-8	TRBJ1-1	CASSLGGRLLMDTEAFF	TGTGCCAGCAGCTTGGGTGGTCGCCTTTTGATGGACACTGAAGCTTTCTTT
NA	many	TRBV6-5	TRBJ1-6	CATRSANSPLHF	TGTGCCACCCGGTCCGCAAATTCACCCCTCCACTTT
NA	once	TRBV5-6	TRBJ2-4	CASSRDGSVKNIQYF	TGTGCCAGCAGTAGGGATGGTAGTGTCAAAAACATTCAGTACTTC
NA	NA	TRBV24-1	TRBJ2-5	CATSHRTFAETQYF	TGTGCCACCAGTCACCGGACTTTCGCGGAGACCCAGTACTTC
TRBD1	many	TRBV27	TRBJ2-7	CASSRTGTGVLSYEQYF	TGTGCCAGCAGTCGAACCGGGACAGGGGTCCTCTCCTACGAGCAGTACTTC
NA	few	TRBV2	TRBJ2-7	CASKPDAYEQYF	TGTGCCAGCAAGCCCGACGCCTACGAGCAGTACTTC
TRBD2	many	TRBV2	TRBJ2-3	CASTRDSGSPGDTQYF	TGTGCCAGCACCCGGGATAGCGGGAGTCCTGGGGATACGCAGTATTTT
NA	NA	TRBV5-1	TRBJ1-1	CASSPSRLTNTEAFF	TGCGCCAGCAGCCCTTCTAGGTTAACGAACACTGAAGCTTTCTTT
NA	NA	TRBV4-1	TRBJ2-3	CVSSQTPWTAADTQYF	TGCGTCAGCAGCCAAACCCCTTGGACCGCGGCAGATACGCAGTATTTT
TRBD2	many	TRBV27	TRBJ2-1	CASSLRLAFPGGSHNEQFF	TGTGCCAGCAGTTTACGACTAGCGTTCCCTGGGGGGTCCCACAATGAGCAGTTCTTC
NA	NA	TRBV18	TRBJ2-7	CASSTNGLSSYEQYF	TGTGCCAGCTCAACAAACGGACTTAGCTCCTACGAGCAGTACTTC